Detailed here is one T cell receptor (beta chain). The sample is drawn from a study of blood T cell repertoires in COVID-19. About the research overall: Acute-phase and convalescent COVID-19 samples originated in the United States, Italy and Spain.

Authors' data handling: From reference gene primer amplification, estimates of nucleated cell counts were derived. Sequencing was performed with immunoSEQ multiplex PCR; in TCRdb, only in-frame clones are kept and a portion is missing. The V and J calls and clone size were taken over from that table, and D and trimming were inferred from the DNA. The sample comprises 150,000 to 200,000 clones, roughly 80% of which are singletons, and under 8% rests with the top ten. The V gene lost 4 bases and the J gene lost 0 bases, with 7 bases spanning the gap. This CDR3 has 13 amino acids. The V gene's germline CDR1 is SQVTM and CDR2 ANQGSEA.

This receptor was taken from a man aged 60 to 69 with acute or convalescent COVID-19. The V gene is TRBV29-1, the J gene TRBJ1-3; no clear D gene. Specimen: peripheral blood. The CDR3 loop reads CSVGPVSGNTIYF. In DNA, the CDR3 is TGCAGCGTTGGGCCAGTCTCTGGAAACACCATATATTTT.